This passage covers 7 T cell receptor beta chains from one sample sequenced in a study of blood T cell repertoires in COVID-19. Measured with immunoSEQ multiplex PCR; TCRdb has only the in-frame clones, and not every one. The sample gives hundreds of thousands of clones, approximately 88% of which show up once; 8.9% is in the top ten. The sample was PBMCs or T cells enriched from blood (not recorded which). The receptors were sampled from a woman under 30 who had recovered from COVID-19.

This clone was detected a few times. The chain combines TRBV27 with TRBJ2-7, with D possibly being TRBD2 (5 bases). This CDR3 comprises 15 residues. Germline CDR1 reads MNHEY; CDR2 reads SMNVEV (reference sequence). Trimming took off 2 bases at V and 2 bases at J, with 13 bases between the two ends. CDR3 residues: CASSLGGYRTYEQYF. Written as DNA, the CDR3 is TGTGCCAGCAGTTTAGGAGGTTATCGGACCTACGAGCAGTACTTC.

The chain uses TRBV28 and TRBJ2-5, with TRBD1 matching 8 bases. V lost 4 bases to trimming and J lost 2 bases; unmatched junction nucleotides: 3. Germline CDR1 MDHEN, CDR2 SYDVKM. The CDR3 length is 14 residues. The CDR3 DNA sequence: TGTGCCAGCAGTTACGGACAGGGTCAAGAGACCCAGTACTTC. It translates to CASSYGQGQETQYF.

The chain uses TRBV29-1 and TRBJ2-1, with 10 bases identical to TRBD2. Germline CDR1 reads SQVTM; CDR2 reads ANQGSEA. The CDR3 is 17 amino acids. The trim removed 4 bases at V and 4 bases at J, leaving 13 bases unmatched. The CDR3 DNA reads TGCAGCGTTGTAGAAATCCCCCTAGCGGGAGCTTACAATGAGCAGTTCTTC. This gives the protein CSVVEIPLAGAYNEQFF.

The CDR3 protein is CASSLGGGLQMTTQYF. DNA for the CDR3: TGTGCCAGCAGCTTAGGGGGGGGTTTGCAAATGACGACCCAGTACTTC. V is TRBV11-2 and J is TRBJ2-5; 7 bases agree with TRBD2. There are 16 residues in the CDR3. Trimming at V came to 1 base and at J to 7 bases, leaving 12 bases not matched to a gene. Germline CDR1 reads SGHAT; CDR2 reads FQNNGV.

This chain connects TRBV6-2 or TRBV6-3 to TRBJ2-7, with TRBD2 matching 13 bases. The germline gives CDR1 MNHEY, CDR2 SVGEGT. Trimming took 2 bases from V and 3 from J; bases not matched to a gene: 1. The CDR3 runs 15 residues. The CDR3 sequence is CASSYRLAGGYEQYF. Written as DNA, the CDR3 is TGTGCCAGCAGTTACAGACTAGCGGGAGGCTACGAGCAGTACTTC.

The CDR3 DNA is TGTGCCAGCAGTACGGGAAACACTGAAGCTTTCTTT. Protein: CASSTGNTEAFF. V usage is TRBV2 and J usage is TRBJ1-1; D not resolved. Trimming took 5 bases from V and 2 from J, leaving 6 bases between them. This CDR3 is 12 amino acids long. Germline V gene sequence: CDR1 SNHLY, CDR2 FYNNEI.

This chain connects TRBV20-1 to TRBJ2-1; 8 positions match TRBD2. Trimming removed 3 bases from V and 8 bases from J; junction bases left unmatched: 18. CDR3 size: 17 residues. Germline-derived CDR1 and CDR2 are DFQATT and SNEGSKA (reference sequence). Written as DNA, the CDR3 is TGCAGTGCTAGTGTCTTAGGCGGGACTAGTATTTTTTATGAGCAGTTCTTC. This gives the protein CSASVLGGTSIFYEQFF.